This T cell receptor beta chain emerged from a study of blood T cell repertoires in COVID-19. The wider study: Whether acute or convalescent, the COVID-19 samples came from the United States, Italy and Spain.

In the authors' workflow: It was from reference gene primer amplification that nucleated cell counts were estimated. The protocol was immunoSEQ multiplex PCR, while the TCRdb copy is restricted to in-frame clones and leaves out a portion. The DNA was the basis for D and trimming; V, J and clone size are from that table. The sample consists of a few hundred thousand clones, about nine tenths of them appearing once. Germline CDR1 and CDR2: MNHEY and SVGEGT. The CDR3 spans 15 residues. With 6 bases removed from V and 2 bases from J, the gap between germline ends came to 17 bases. This clonotype was sampled from a woman aged 45-65 years with acute or convalescent COVID-19. Source material: peripheral blood. The gene calls are TRBV6-2 or TRBV6-3 and TRBJ2-7; possible D gene TRBD1, 6 bases. The DNA for the CDR3 is TGTGCCAGCAGCACCTTCGACAGGATTCCCTACGAGCAGTACTTC. Protein: CASSTFDRIPYEQYF.